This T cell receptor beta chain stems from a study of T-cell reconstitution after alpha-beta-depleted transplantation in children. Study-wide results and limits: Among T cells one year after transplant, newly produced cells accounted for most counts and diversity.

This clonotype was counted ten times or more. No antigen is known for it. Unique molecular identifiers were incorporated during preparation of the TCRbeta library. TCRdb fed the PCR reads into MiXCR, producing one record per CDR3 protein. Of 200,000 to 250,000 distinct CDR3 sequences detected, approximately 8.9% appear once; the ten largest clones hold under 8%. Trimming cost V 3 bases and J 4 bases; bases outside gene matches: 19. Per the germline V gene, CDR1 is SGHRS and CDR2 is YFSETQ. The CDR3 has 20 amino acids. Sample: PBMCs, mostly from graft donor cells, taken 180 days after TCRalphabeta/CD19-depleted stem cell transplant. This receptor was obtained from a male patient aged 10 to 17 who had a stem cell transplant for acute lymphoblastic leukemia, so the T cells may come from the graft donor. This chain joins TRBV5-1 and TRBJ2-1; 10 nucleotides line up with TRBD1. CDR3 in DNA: TGCGCCAGCAGCTCCCGGGACAGGGGCGCAGGGAGATTTTCTTACAATGAGCAGTTCTTC. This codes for CASSSRDRGAGRFSYNEQFF.